This is a list of T cell receptor beta chains from one sample in a study of control samples from healthy donors and cancer patients. Repertoires were generated with immunoSEQ multiplex PCR, while TCRdb's copy carries only in-frame clones and drops some. This table has about 89,000 clones, under 90% appearing once. The sample consisted of blood. Receptor source: a woman in her thirties or forties in good health. The CDR3 runs from the conserved cysteine through the conserved F or W. D genes are given only for firm matches. Not every row has a clone size; where given, it reads once, few, many or a size class.

v_gene,d_gene,abundance,j_gene,CDR3aa,CDR3nt
TRBV7-3,-,-,TRBJ2-1,CASSAGPYNEQFF,TGTGCCAGCAGCGCGGGACCATACAATGAGCAGTTCTTC
TRBV9,-,-,TRBJ2-2,CASSVGWGTGELFF,TGTGCCAGCAGCGTAGGTTGGGGGACCGGGGAGCTGTTTTTT
TRBV3-1/TRBV3-2,-,-,TRBJ2-7,CASSQSYPPYEQYF,TGTGCCAGCAGCCAGAGTTACCCACCCTACGAGCAGTACTTC
TRBV7-9,-,-,TRBJ1-1,CASSLDAFF,TGTGCCAGCAGCTTGGATGCTTTCTTT
TRBV6-6,-,-,TRBJ2-2,CASSYRGSTGELFF,TGTGCCAGCAGTTACCGGGGTTCCACCGGGGAGCTGTTTTTT
TRBV4-1,TRBD1,-,TRBJ1-2,CASSQDRGLYGYTF,TGCGCCAGCAGCCAGGACAGGGGGCTCTATGGCTACACCTTC
TRBV29-1,TRBD1,-,TRBJ1-2,CSAPTGEYGYTF,TGCAGCGCCCCGACAGGGGAATATGGCTACACCTTC
TRBV2,-,-,TRBJ2-2,CASRGQAGELFF,TGTGCCAGCAGGGGACAAGCCGGGGAGCTGTTTTTT
TRBV5-4,TRBD1,-,TRBJ2-1,CASSRPGTGNEQFF,TGTGCCAGCAGCCGTCCCGGGACAGGGAATGAGCAGTTCTTC
TRBV9,-,-,TRBJ2-3,CASSGPGPDTQYF,TGTGCCAGCAGCGGGCCGGGCCCAGATACGCAGTATTTT
TRBV15,-,-,TRBJ2-6,CATSRDGATGSGANVLTF,TGTGCCACCAGCAGAGACGGGGCGACAGGCTCTGGGGCCAACGTCCTGACTTTC
TRBV10-3,TRBD1,-,TRBJ2-7,CAISPGTGASYEQYF,TGTGCCATCAGCCCCGGGACAGGGGCCTCCTACGAGCAGTACTTC
TRBV4-3,TRBD2,-,TRBJ2-3,CASSQASGGAWADTQYF,TGCGCCAGCAGCCAAGCCTCGGGAGGGGCGTGGGCAGATACGCAGTATTTT
TRBV5-8,-,-,TRBJ1-1,CASSLNGELMNTEAFF,TGTGCCAGCAGCTTGAACGGGGAACTGATGAACACTGAAGCTTTCTTT
TRBV4-1,-,few,TRBJ1-4,CASGRAGTTNEKLFF,TGCGCCAGCGGTCGGGCGGGGACAACTAATGAAAAACTGTTTTTT
TRBV2,-,-,TRBJ2-7,CASTQRGPTSYEQYF,TGTGCCAGCACCCAGAGAGGGCCCACTTCCTACGAGCAGTACTTC
TRBV3-1/TRBV3-2,-,-,TRBJ1-1,CASSQGGWAFF,TGTGCCAGCAGCCAAGGGGGGTGGGCTTTCTTT
TRBV6-5,TRBD2,-,TRBJ2-7,CASRALGGTYEQYF,TGTGCCAGCAGGGCCCTGGGGGGGACCTACGAGCAGTACTTC
TRBV7-2,-,-,TRBJ2-2,CASSRTSFGELFF,TGTGCCAGCAGTCGTACTAGCTTTGGGGAGCTGTTTTTT
TRBV10-3,TRBD2,-,TRBJ2-3,CAISPRGERDTQYF,TGTGCCATCAGTCCGCGGGGGGAACGGGATACGCAGTATTTT
TRBV6-4,-,once,TRBJ2-7,CASPYEQYF,TGTGCCAGTCCCTACGAGCAGTACTTC
TRBV29-1,TRBD2,few,TRBJ2-1,CSASQRGVGRNEQFF,TGCAGCGCCTCACAGCGGGGGGTGGGAAGGAATGAGCAGTTCTTC
TRBV15,TRBD1,-,TRBJ1-5,CATSRDIGTGSNQPQHF,TGTGCCACCAGCAGAGACATTGGGACAGGCAGCAATCAGCCCCAGCATTTT
TRBV20-1,-,-,TRBJ2-5,CSAGETQYF,TGCAGTGCTGGGGAGACCCAGTACTTC
TRBV20-1,-,-,TRBJ1-2,CSASMVGVRPYGYTF,TGCAGTGCTAGTATGGTAGGCGTAAGGCCCTATGGCTACACCTTC
TRBV3-1/TRBV3-2,-,-,TRBJ2-3,CASSQKGAAPGTQYF,TGTGCCAGCAGCCAGAAGGGAGCGGCGCCTGGTACGCAGTATTTT
TRBV21-1,-,once,TRBJ1-4,CASSVGTGDFRLFF,TGTGCCAGCAGCGTGGGGACCGGGGACTTCAGGCTGTTTTTT
TRBV7-2,-,-,TRBJ1-1,CASSLGPRGNTEAFF,TGTGCCAGCAGCTTAGGGCCTCGGGGGAACACTGAAGCTTTCTTT
TRBV24-1,-,-,TRBJ2-3,CATSAHGADTQYF,TGTGCCACCAGTGCCCACGGAGCAGATACGCAGTATTTT
TRBV6-6,TRBD2,-,TRBJ2-2,CASSRGGNTGELFF,TGTGCCAGCAGTCGGGGGGGAAACACCGGGGAGCTGTTTTTT
TRBV12-3/TRBV12-4,-,once,TRBJ2-3,CASKGGTDTQYF,TGTGCCAGCAAAGGGGGCACAGATACGCAGTATTTT
TRBV11-3,-,-,TRBJ1-6,CASSLVVGSPLHF,TGTGCCAGCAGCTTAGTAGTCGGGTCACCCCTCCACTTT
TRBV3-1/TRBV3-2,-,-,TRBJ1-1,CASSHGRMGPSGAFF,TGTGCCAGCAGCCACGGGAGAATGGGGCCATCCGGGGCTTTCTTT
TRBV12-3/TRBV12-4,-,-,TRBJ2-7,CASSLGAGFEQYF,TGTGCCAGCAGTTTAGGCGCGGGGTTCGAGCAGTACTTC
TRBV4-3,TRBD1,-,TRBJ2-7,CASSQDLGTGGDEQYF,TGCGCCAGCAGCCAAGATCTAGGGACAGGGGGGGACGAGCAGTACTTC
TRBV5-1,-,-,TRBJ2-6,CASSLDISGANVLTF,TGCGCCAGCAGCCTCGACATCTCTGGGGCCAACGTCCTGACTTTC
TRBV3-1/TRBV3-2,-,-,TRBJ2-6,CASSPLVGGAPGANVLTF,TGTGCCAGCAGCCCACTAGTGGGAGGAGCGCCTGGGGCCAACGTCCTGACTTTC
TRBV7-2,-,-,TRBJ2-6,CASSLSSGGANVLTF,TGTGCCAGCAGCTTAAGTAGTGGTGGGGCCAACGTCCTGACTTTC
TRBV29-1,TRBD1,-,TRBJ2-3,CSVELGTGGVDTQYF,TGCAGCGTTGAGTTAGGGACAGGGGGGGTAGATACGCAGTATTTT
TRBV3-1/TRBV3-2,TRBD1,-,TRBJ1-1,CASSQADRAAEAFF,TGTGCCAGCAGCCAGGCCGACAGGGCGGCTGAAGCTTTCTTT
TRBV6-1,-,-,TRBJ1-1,CASSEVSLMNTEAFF,TGTGCCAGCAGTGAAGTGTCACTGATGAACACTGAAGCTTTCTTT
TRBV5-6,TRBD2,-,TRBJ2-4,CASSPWGGAKNIQYF,TGTGCCAGCAGCCCGTGGGGGGGAGCCAAAAACATTCAGTACTTC
TRBV19,-,-,TRBJ1-3,CASTEGGNTIYF,TGTGCCAGTACCGAGGGCGGAAACACCATATATTTT
TRBV18,-,-,TRBJ2-3,CASSPAYSSTDTQYF,TGTGCCAGCTCACCGGCTTATTCTAGCACAGATACGCAGTATTTT
TRBV3-1/TRBV3-2,-,-,TRBJ1-1,CASSQDYNLMNTEAFF,TGTGCCAGCAGCCAAGATTACAACCTCATGAACACTGAAGCTTTCTTT
TRBV6-5,-,-,TRBJ1-1,CASRAGDTEAFF,TGTGCCAGCAGGGCCGGGGACACTGAAGCTTTCTTT
TRBV14,-,-,TRBJ2-1,CASGPNNEQFF,TGTGCCAGCGGCCCAAATAATGAGCAGTTCTTC
TRBV6-5,-,-,TRBJ1-5,CASSTRGYSNQPQHF,TGTGCCAGCAGTACAAGGGGATATAGCAATCAGCCCCAGCATTTT
TRBV7-2,-,few,TRBJ2-6,CASSYSGANVLTF,TGTGCCAGCAGCTACTCCGGGGCCAACGTCCTGACTTTC
TRBV7-3,-,-,TRBJ2-2,CASRGVTGELFF,TGTGCCAGCAGGGGGGTTACCGGGGAGCTGTTTTTT
TRBV29-1,-,few,TRBJ2-7,CSVVNGTDEQYF,TGCAGCGTTGTGAACGGGACCGACGAGCAGTACTTC
TRBV21-1,-,-,TRBJ1-1,CARTLGQLNTEAFF,TGTGCCAGGACCTTGGGGCAGTTGAACACTGAAGCTTTCTTT